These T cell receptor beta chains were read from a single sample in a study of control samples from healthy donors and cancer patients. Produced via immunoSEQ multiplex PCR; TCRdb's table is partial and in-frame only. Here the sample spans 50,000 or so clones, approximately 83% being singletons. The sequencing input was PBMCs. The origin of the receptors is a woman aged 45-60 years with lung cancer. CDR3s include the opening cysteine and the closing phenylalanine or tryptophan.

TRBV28,CASSFYLGQPNSAEAFF
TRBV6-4,CTSSPEFAAANTEAFF
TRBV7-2,CASSLPGTGHEAFF
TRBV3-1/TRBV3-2,CASSQAGGYTF
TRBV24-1,CATSDAGQGAVQPQHF
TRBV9,CASSVEYGSRTEAFF
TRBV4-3,CASSPQLGVSTEAFF
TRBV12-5,CASGLEYEQYF
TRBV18,CASSRTRGDGEAFF
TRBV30,CAWRVTGSPAFF
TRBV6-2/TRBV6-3,CASSSLRQGMNTEAFF
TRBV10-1,CASSESKAGVPGELFF
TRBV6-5,CASNKEDKPYNEQFF
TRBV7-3,CASSPHTNTEAFF
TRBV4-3,CASSRNMNTEAFF
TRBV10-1,CASSESPRGPTDTQYF
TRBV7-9,CASSLALRGYTF
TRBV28,CASRVRGREAFF
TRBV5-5,CASSLFGGQGVKEQYF
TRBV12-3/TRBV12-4,CASSFPDGYGYTF
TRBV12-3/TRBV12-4,CASSYRAGYTF
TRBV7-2,CASSLALSSGNTIYF
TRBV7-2,CASSPRGQENTEAFF
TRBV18,CASSPTGAMNTEAFF
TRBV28,CASSVTINQPQHF
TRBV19,CASSIDGEMNTEAFF
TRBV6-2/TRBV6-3,CASSYIGTDTQYF
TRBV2,CASGTDTGELFF